The entry that follows covers one T cell receptor (beta chain) sequence. The data were taken from a study of technical replicates of blood from four donors. Libraries were prepared by immunoSEQ multiplex PCR; TCRdb keeps only in-frame clonotypes and omits some of them. Of some 58,000 clones listed, around 94% were seen once; the top ten hold approximately 0.22%. V was pared by 7 bases and J by 3 bases, with 10 bases between. CDR1 is ENHRY and CDR2 is SYGVKD in the germline V gene. This CDR3 is 13 amino acids long. Material for sequencing was T cells isolated from PBMCs. This chain uses TRBV10-3 with TRBJ1-5, with D possibly being TRBD1 (5 bases). The sequence came from a human donor in good health. The CDR3 DNA follows: TGTGCCATCACCGAGGACATCAATCAGCCCCAGCATTTT. Residues: CAITEDINQPQHF.